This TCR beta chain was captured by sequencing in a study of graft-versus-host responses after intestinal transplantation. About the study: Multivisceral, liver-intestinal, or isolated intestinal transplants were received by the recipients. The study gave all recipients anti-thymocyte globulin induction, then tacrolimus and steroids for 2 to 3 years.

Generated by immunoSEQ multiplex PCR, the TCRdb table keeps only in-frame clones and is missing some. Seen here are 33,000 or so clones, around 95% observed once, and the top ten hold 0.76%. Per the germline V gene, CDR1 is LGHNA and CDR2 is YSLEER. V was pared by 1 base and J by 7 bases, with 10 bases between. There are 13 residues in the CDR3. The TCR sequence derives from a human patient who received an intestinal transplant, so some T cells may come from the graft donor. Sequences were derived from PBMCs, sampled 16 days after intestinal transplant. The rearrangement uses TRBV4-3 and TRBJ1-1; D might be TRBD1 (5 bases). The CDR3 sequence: CASSQAQGDEAFF. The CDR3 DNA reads TGCGCCAGCAGCCAAGCCCAGGGAGATGAAGCTTTCTTT.